A selection of T cell receptor beta chains follows, all from one sample in a study of vaccination effects on CD4 cells after COVID-19. TCRdb's table, derived via immunoSEQ multiplex PCR, lists solely in-frame clones and lacks some. The sample consists of some 25,000 clones, around 77% of them appearing once. No antigen has been assigned to these receptors. The sequences come from CD4+ T cells from PBMCs cultured with HCoV-NL63 spike peptides, collected after COVID-19 vaccination. The receptors stem from a human donor who received a COVID-19 vaccine. The CDR3 runs from the conserved cysteine through the conserved F or W. The D gene is left open where the match is weak. Rows may omit the clone size; those that give it use once, few, many or a size class.

clone_size: -
v_call: TRBV29-1
j_call: TRBJ1-2
d_call: TRBD1
cdr3_aa: CSTDVGQGYGYTF
cdr3_nt: TGCAGCACCGATGTGGGACAGGGATATGGCTACACCTTC

clone_size: once
v_call: TRBV7-2
j_call: TRBJ2-6
d_call: -
cdr3_aa: CASSHSPSGANVLTF
cdr3_nt: TGTGCCAGCAGCCATTCACCCTCTGGGGCCAACGTCCTGACTTTC

clone_size: -
v_call: TRBV2
j_call: TRBJ1-2
d_call: -
cdr3_aa: CASSRDGGGHGYTF
cdr3_nt: TGTGCCAGCAGCAGGGACGGAGGAGGGCATGGCTACACCTTC

clone_size: -
v_call: TRBV4-1
j_call: TRBJ2-2
d_call: -
cdr3_aa: CASSPEGATNTGELFF
cdr3_nt: TGCGCCAGCAGCCCGGAGGGGGCTACGAACACCGGGGAGCTGTTTTTT

clone_size: once
v_call: TRBV28
j_call: TRBJ1-1
d_call: -
cdr3_aa: CASSLNGGTEAFF
cdr3_nt: TGTGCCAGCAGTTTAAACGGGGGTACTGAAGCTTTCTTT

clone_size: -
v_call: TRBV5-4
j_call: TRBJ2-5
d_call: TRBD2
cdr3_aa: CASSLRGGETQYF
cdr3_nt: TGTGCCAGCAGCTTGCGGGGAGGGGAGACCCAGTACTTC

clone_size: -
v_call: TRBV6-2/TRBV6-3
j_call: TRBJ2-7
d_call: -
cdr3_aa: CASSASPRPFEQYF
cdr3_nt: TGTGCCAGCAGCGCTTCCCCCCGTCCATTTGAGCAGTACTTC

clone_size: -
v_call: TRBV6-5
j_call: TRBJ2-1
d_call: -
cdr3_aa: CASSPSWTAANEQFF
cdr3_nt: TGTGCCAGCAGTCCCTCCTGGACGGCCGCAAATGAGCAGTTCTTC

clone_size: -
v_call: TRBV5-4
j_call: TRBJ2-1
d_call: TRBD2
cdr3_aa: CASSFVRREGGNEQFF
cdr3_nt: TGTGCCAGCAGCTTTGTGCGGCGGGAGGGCGGGAATGAGCAGTTCTTC

clone_size: few
v_call: TRBV2
j_call: TRBJ2-6
d_call: -
cdr3_aa: CASTVSGANVLTF
cdr3_nt: TGTGCCAGCACGGTGTCTGGGGCCAACGTCCTGACTTTC

clone_size: -
v_call: TRBV11-2
j_call: TRBJ1-4
d_call: -
cdr3_aa: CASMANEKLFF
cdr3_nt: TGTGCCAGCATGGCTAATGAAAAACTGTTTTTT

clone_size: -
v_call: TRBV29-1
j_call: TRBJ1-3
d_call: -
cdr3_aa: CSVEDLHRAGVDTIYF
cdr3_nt: TGCAGCGTTGAAGATCTTCACAGGGCAGGGGTGGACACCATATATTTT

clone_size: -
v_call: TRBV5-1
j_call: TRBJ1-6
d_call: -
cdr3_aa: CASSLGLSSYNSPLHF
cdr3_nt: TGCGCCAGCAGCTTGGGTCTGAGCTCCTATAATTCACCCCTCCACTTT

clone_size: few
v_call: TRBV2
j_call: TRBJ2-2
d_call: -
cdr3_aa: CASYRDANTGELFF
cdr3_nt: TGTGCCAGCTACAGGGATGCGAACACCGGGGAGCTGTTTTTT

clone_size: -
v_call: TRBV3-1/TRBV3-2
j_call: TRBJ1-1
d_call: -
cdr3_aa: CASTRGRGGNTEAFF
cdr3_nt: TGTGCCAGCACTCGGGGCCGCGGGGGGAACACTGAAGCTTTCTTT

clone_size: few
v_call: TRBV7-2
j_call: TRBJ2-7
d_call: -
cdr3_aa: CASSLVLLPFYEQYF
cdr3_nt: TGTGCCAGCAGCTTAGTACTTCTCCCTTTCTACGAGCAGTACTTC

clone_size: -
v_call: TRBV7-9
j_call: TRBJ1-5
d_call: -
cdr3_aa: CASSPGQHSNQPQHF
cdr3_nt: TGTGCCAGCAGCCCCGGACAGCATAGCAATCAGCCCCAGCATTTT